The 15 T cell receptor beta chains below all came from one sample that was sequenced in a study of CD8+CD57+ T cells in acquired aplastic anemia. Genomic DNA, serving as template, underwent TCR beta VDJ and CDR3 profiling. From the reads, TCRdb called clonotypes with MiXCR, one entry per CDR3 protein. The sample lists 250,000 to 300,000 distinct CDR3 sequences; 55% to 65% were seen once. The specimen was sorted CD4+, CD8+, or CD8+CD57+ T cells (not recorded which) from PBMCs. The receptors originated from a human donor with severe aplastic anemia or a healthy control (not recorded which).

This clonotype has a single count. V gene TRBV5-1 combines with J gene TRBJ2-7; perhaps TRBD1 as D (6 bases). The CDR3 runs to 18 residues. Trimming took off 4 bases at V and 2 bases at J, with 25 bases between the two ends. Looked up from germline, CDR1 is SGHRS and CDR2 is YFSETQ. The CDR3: CASSLTPLTGLSPYEQYF. CDR3 bases: TGCGCCAGCAGCCTCACTCCGTTGACAGGATTGAGCCCCTACGAGCAGTACTTC.

Only one count was recorded for this clonotype. J is TRBJ2-1 and V is TRBV10-2; D is undetermined. This CDR3 is built from 13 residues. Per germline, CDR1 WSHSY and CDR2 SAAADI. Trimming pared 11 bases from V and 0 bases from J, leaving 11 bases between. The CDR3 here is CAVMAGSYNEQFF. The DNA for the CDR3 is TGCGCCGTCATGGCAGGCTCCTACAATGAGCAGTTCTTC.

This clonotype was observed at least ten times. The genes are TRBV10-1 and TRBJ1-5; possibly TRBD1 for D (5 bases). The CDR3 loop spans 16 amino acids. The germline CDR1 and CDR2 sequences are WNHNN and SYGVQD (reference sequence). The V end lost 6 bases, the J end lost 1 base, and 16 bases lay between the germline ends. As DNA, the CDR3 is TGCGCCAGCAGGGCCGGCCCCCGGGACAGCAATCAGCCCCAGCATTTT. Residues: CASRAGPRDSNQPQHF.

The chain joins TRBV19 to TRBJ2-7, with 8 bases that match TRBD1. CDR1 is LNHDA and CDR2 is SQIVND in the germline V gene (reference sequence). This CDR3 comprises 16 residues. With 1 base clipped from V and 2 bases from J, the junction kept 7 bases outside the gene matches. The CDR3 loop reads CASSIAAQGAAYEQYF. DNA of the CDR3: TGTGCCAGTAGTATAGCCGCGCAGGGGGCAGCCTACGAGCAGTACTTC.

The rearrangement links TRBV7-9 to TRBJ2-7; 11 bases are a match to TRBD1. V shed 11 bases and J 4 bases; nucleotides not matched to a gene: 4. Germline V gene sequence: CDR1 SEHNR, CDR2 FQNEAQ (reference sequence). The CDR3 covers 12 residues. The DNA of the CDR3 is TGTGCCTGGGGACAGGGGGTGTACGAGCAGTACTTC. It specifies CAWGQGVYEQYF.

The rearrangement joins TRBV20-1 to TRBJ1-1; 8 bases align to TRBD1. V was clipped by 5 bases and J by 4 bases; unmatched bases: 12. Germline loops: CDR1 DFQATT, CDR2 SNEGSKA (reference sequence). CDR3 length: 15 residues. CDR3 residues: CSALDPGQVSTEAFF. CDR3 coding DNA: TGCAGTGCTCTTGATCCGGGACAGGTGAGCACTGAAGCTTTCTTT.

V and J are TRBV15 and TRBJ1-6; D is undetermined. This CDR3 has 14 amino acids. Germline CDR1 LNHNV, CDR2 YYDKDF (reference sequence). The V and J ends lost 2 bases and 6 bases respectively, with 8 bases between them. In DNA form, the CDR3 reads TGTGCCACCAGCAGACGTGGGGTTAATTCACCCCTCCACTTT. As protein: CATSRRGVNSPLHF.

In this sample, this clonotype turned up many times. The chain carries TRBV6-5 and TRBJ1-2; 8 bases agree with TRBD1. Germline values: CDR1 MNHEY, CDR2 SVGAGI. The CDR3 loop spans 15 amino acids. The junction had 8 bases not matched to a gene; V was cut back by 0 bases and J by 8 bases. This CDR3 reads CASSYSQGVNRGYTF. Written as DNA, the CDR3 is TGTGCCAGCAGTTACTCACAGGGGGTGAACCGGGGCTACACCTTC.

This clonotype was detected only a few times. The V and J genes are TRBV6-2 or TRBV6-3 and TRBJ2-2; D unclear. The CDR3 runs 14 residues. Trimming stripped 2 bases from V and 5 bases from J, with 9 bases between. Germline values: CDR1 MNHEY, CDR2 SVGEGT. The CDR3 sequence: CASSYREATGELFF. The DNA for the CDR3 is TGTGCCAGCAGTTACAGGGAAGCTACCGGGGAGCTGTTTTTT.

The rearrangement joins TRBV20-1 to TRBJ2-3, with no clear D. Germline lookup yields CDR1 DFQATT and CDR2 SNEGSKA (reference sequence). V dropped 1 base and J dropped 3 bases, with 5 bases sitting between them. This CDR3 region has 12 residues. CDR3 in amino acids: CSARATTDTQYF. The CDR3 DNA reads TGCAGTGCTAGAGCGACAACAGATACGCAGTATTTT.

This clonotype was counted only a few times. This chain links TRBV20-1 with TRBJ2-5; D is unresolved. Germline V lookup: CDR1 DFQATT, CDR2 SNEGSKA (reference sequence). The ends were cut back, 3 bases at V and 5 bases at J, with 7 bases in the middle. This CDR3 has 11 residues. The CDR3 coding sequence is TGCAGTGCTAGGTTGCTCGAGACCCAGTACTTC. This sequence encodes CSARLLETQYF.

V is TRBV5-6 and J is TRBJ2-3; TRBD2 agrees at 10 bases. V trimming: 6 bases; J trimming: 5 bases; junction bases outside the gene matches: 21. CDR1 and CDR2 from the germline V gene are SGHDT and YYEEEE. The length of the CDR3 is 19 residues. DNA for the CDR3: TGTGCCAGCACCACCCCCGGGACTAGCGCCAAGGGGGCTGTAGATACGCAGTATTTT. This gives the protein CASTTPGTSAKGAVDTQYF.

This rearrangement joins TRBV25-1 to TRBJ2-1; D gene uncertain. Per the germline V gene, CDR1 is MGHDK and CDR2 is SYGVNS. V dropped 6 bases and J dropped 0 bases, with 9 bases sitting between them. The CDR3 extends over 14 amino acids. This CDR3 is CASSRPSSYNEQFF. CDR3 DNA sequence: TGTGCCAGCAGCAGACCGAGCTCCTACAATGAGCAGTTCTTC. The variable domain in full, completed from reference TRBV25-1 and TRBJ2-1, reads EADIYQTPRYLVIGTGKKITLECSQTMGHDKMYWYQQDPGMELHLIHYSYGVNSTEKGDLSSESTVSRIRTEHFPLTLESARPSHTSQYLCASSRPSSYNEQFFGPGTRLTVL.

Regarding this clonotype: An end of the junction does not agree with germline; a read error may underlie this. The chain is built from TRBV7-2 and TRBJ2-7, with TRBD1 matching over 9 bases. The CDR3 spans 14 residues. CDR1 is SGHTA and CDR2 is FQGNSA in the germline V gene. CDR3 in amino acids: CASSKGTGQYEQHF. For the CDR3, the DNA is TGTGCCAGCAGCAAGGGGACAGGGCAATACGAGCAGCACTTC. Full variable domain (remainder filled in from reference TRBV7-2 and TRBJ2-7): GAGVSQSPSNKVTEKGKDVELRCDPISGHTALYWYRQSLGQGLEFLIYFQGNSAPDKSGLPSDRFSAERTGGSVSTLTIQRTQQEDSAVYLCASSKGTGQYEQHFGPGTRLTVT.

The chain has TRBV20-1 and TRBJ2-1; D unresolved. Trimming removed 3 bases from V and 11 bases from J, with 20 bases in between. The CDR3 totals 14 residues. Germline values: CDR1 DFQATT, CDR2 SNEGSKA (reference sequence). CDR3 DNA: TGCAGTGCTAGGGATTTCATGGCCGGCCGACAGCAGTTCTTC. Protein sequence: CSARDFMAGRQQFF.